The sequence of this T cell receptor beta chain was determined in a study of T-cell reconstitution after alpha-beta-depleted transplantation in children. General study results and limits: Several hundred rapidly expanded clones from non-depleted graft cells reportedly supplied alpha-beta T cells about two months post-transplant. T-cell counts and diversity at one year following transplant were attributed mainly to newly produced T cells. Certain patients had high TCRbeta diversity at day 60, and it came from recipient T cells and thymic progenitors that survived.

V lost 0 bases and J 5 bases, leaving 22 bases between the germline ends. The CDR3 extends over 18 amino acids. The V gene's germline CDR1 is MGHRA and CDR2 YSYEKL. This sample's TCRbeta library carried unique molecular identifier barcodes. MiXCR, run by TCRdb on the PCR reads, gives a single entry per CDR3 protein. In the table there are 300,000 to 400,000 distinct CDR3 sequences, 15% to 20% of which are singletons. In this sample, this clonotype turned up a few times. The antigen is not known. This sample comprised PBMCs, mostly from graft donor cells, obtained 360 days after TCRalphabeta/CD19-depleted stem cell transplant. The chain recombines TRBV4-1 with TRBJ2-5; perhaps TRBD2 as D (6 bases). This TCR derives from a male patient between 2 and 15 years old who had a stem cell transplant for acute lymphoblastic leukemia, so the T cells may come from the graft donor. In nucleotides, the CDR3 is TGCGCCAGCAGCCAAGATAGCGACAGCCCGGGGGAATGGGAGACCCAGTACTTC. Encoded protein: CASSQDSDSPGEWETQYF.